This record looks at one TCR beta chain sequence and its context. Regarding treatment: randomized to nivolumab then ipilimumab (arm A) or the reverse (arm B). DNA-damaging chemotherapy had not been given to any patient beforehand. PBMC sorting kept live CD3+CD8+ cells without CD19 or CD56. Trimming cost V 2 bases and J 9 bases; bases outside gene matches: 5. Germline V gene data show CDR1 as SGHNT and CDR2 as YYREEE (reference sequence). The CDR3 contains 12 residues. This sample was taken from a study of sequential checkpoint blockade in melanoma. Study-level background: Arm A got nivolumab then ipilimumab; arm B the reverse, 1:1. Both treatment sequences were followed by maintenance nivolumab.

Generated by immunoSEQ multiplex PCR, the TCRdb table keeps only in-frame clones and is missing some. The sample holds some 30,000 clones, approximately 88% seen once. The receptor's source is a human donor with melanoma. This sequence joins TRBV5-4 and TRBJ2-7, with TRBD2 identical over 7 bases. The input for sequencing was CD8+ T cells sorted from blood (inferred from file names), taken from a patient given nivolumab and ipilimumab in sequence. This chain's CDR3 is CASSLGSGGQYF. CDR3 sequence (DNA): TGTGCCAGCAGCTTAGGGTCGGGGGGGCAGTACTTC.